Listed below are T cell receptor beta chains from one sample, sequenced in a study of beta chain features in type 1 diabetes. Sequenced by immunoSEQ multiplex PCR; TCRdb stores in-frame clones only, minus some. The data contain roughly 450,000 clones, approximately 10% of them singletons. The source material was naive CD4+ T cells from blood. Every receptor here comes from a woman between 18 and 29 years old in good health. The CDR3 runs from the conserved cysteine through the conserved F or W. Fields, in order: D gene, V gene, CDR3 length, J gene, clone size, CDR3 protein, CDR3 DNA. A D gene is named only where the DNA matches it firmly. Rows may omit the clone size; those that give it use once, few, many or a size class.

NA	TRBV5-1	14	TRBJ2-7	NA	CASSSFGNLYEQYF	TGCGCCAGCAGCTCATTCGGGAACTTATACGAGCAGTACTTC
NA	TRBV7-2	11	TRBJ2-7	NA	CASSSQREQYF	TGTGCCAGCAGCTCCCAGAGGGAGCAGTACTTC
NA	TRBV5-1	14	TRBJ2-7	NA	CASSLDPGPYEQYF	TGCGCCAGCAGCTTGGACCCAGGCCCCTACGAGCAGTACTTC
TRBD1	TRBV6-5	14	TRBJ1-1	NA	CASTLTGENTEAFF	TGTGCCAGCACCTTGACAGGGGAGAACACTGAAGCTTTCTTT
TRBD2	TRBV27	15	TRBJ2-1	NA	CASSLTSGGFNEQFF	TGTGCCAGCAGTTTGACTAGCGGGGGATTTAATGAGCAGTTCTTC
NA	TRBV7-9	16	TRBJ1-1	NA	CASIKPGTRMNTEAFF	TGTGCCAGCATAAAACCAGGTACACGAATGAACACTGAAGCTTTCTTT
NA	TRBV9	15	TRBJ2-1	NA	CASSTLSVSYNEQFF	TGTGCCAGCAGCACCCTTTCGGTTAGCTACAATGAGCAGTTCTTC
NA	TRBV2	12	TRBJ2-3	few	CASSLSTDTQYF	TGTGCCAGCAGCCTGAGCACAGATACGCAGTATTTT
NA	TRBV16	12	TRBJ1-2	few	CASSQEGGGYTF	TGTGCCAGCAGCCAGGAGGGTGGTGGCTACACCTTC
TRBD2	TRBV29-1	12	TRBJ2-5	many	CSVGLAEETQYF	TGCAGCGTTGGTCTAGCGGAAGAGACCCAGTACTTC
TRBD2	TRBV9	16	TRBJ2-1	NA	CASRKLVTSGSNEQFF	TGTGCCAGCAGGAAGTTGGTGACTAGCGGGAGCAATGAGCAGTTCTTC
NA	TRBV25-1	14	TRBJ1-1	NA	CASTGSYGGTEAFF	TGTGCCAGCACCGGTAGCTACGGGGGCACTGAAGCTTTCTTT
NA	TRBV30	12	TRBJ2-5	NA	CAWSVPAETQYF	TGTGCCTGGAGTGTACCCGCCGAGACCCAGTACTTC
NA	TRBV7-9	19	TRBJ2-4	few	CASSLTGGSRGLNKNIQYF	TGTGCCAGCAGCTTGACAGGAGGATCCCGTGGGTTGAACAAAAACATTCAGTACTTC
TRBD2	TRBV4-1	17	TRBJ2-5	NA	CASSQGVRRGDQETQYF	TGCGCCAGCAGCCAAGGGGTCCGTCGGGGGGATCAAGAGACCCAGTACTTC
NA	TRBV29-1	12	TRBJ1-1	few	CSAGTGDTEAFF	TGCAGCGCGGGGACGGGGGACACTGAAGCTTTCTTT
NA	TRBV30	13	TRBJ1-4	few	CAWSRGTNEKLFF	TGTGCCTGGTCCAGGGGAACTAATGAAAAACTGTTTTTT
NA	TRBV18	16	TRBJ2-3	NA	CASSPLGISSTDTQYF	TGTGCCAGCTCACCCCTGGGAATTTCTAGCACAGATACGCAGTATTTT
TRBD1	TRBV7-8	14	TRBJ2-5	NA	CASSHRGRGETQYF	TGTGCCAGCAGTCACAGGGGGCGCGGAGAGACCCAGTACTTC
NA	TRBV19	14	TRBJ2-3	few	CASMERGRTDTQYF	TGTGCCAGTATGGAGAGGGGACGCACAGATACGCAGTATTTT
TRBD2	TRBV7-3	15	TRBJ2-5	few	CASSLTSGAQETQYF	TGTGCCAGCAGCTTGACTAGCGGGGCACAAGAGACCCAGTACTTC
TRBD1	TRBV9	14	TRBJ1-2	few	CASNDRDSVYGYTF	TGTGCCAGCAATGACCGGGACAGCGTTTATGGCTACACCTTC
NA	TRBV6-6	15	TRBJ2-1	NA	CASDRDLRGYNEQFF	TGTGCCAGCGACCGGGACCTACGGGGTTACAATGAGCAGTTCTTC
NA	TRBV5-4	13	TRBJ2-5	NA	CASSSDGRETQYF	TGTGCCAGCAGCTCGGACGGTCGGGAGACCCAGTACTTC
NA	TRBV7-9	14	TRBJ2-2	NA	CARRTGGGTGELFF	TGTGCCAGAAGAACCGGGGGTGGCACCGGGGAGCTGTTTTTT
TRBD1	TRBV5-4	13	TRBJ2-3	few	CASSDRAGDTQYF	TGTGCCAGCAGCGACAGGGCCGGGGATACGCAGTATTTT
TRBD2	TRBV4-1	15	TRBJ2-3	few	CASSPGTRVLDTQYF	TGCGCCAGCAGCCCCGGGACTAGAGTTTTAGATACGCAGTATTTT
TRBD2	TRBV9	14	TRBJ2-1	few	CASSVAGVWNEQFF	TGTGCCAGCAGCGTGGCGGGAGTATGGAATGAGCAGTTCTTC
NA	TRBV5-1	14	TRBJ2-1	NA	CASSPGGGGNEQFF	TGCGCCAGCAGCCCGGGCGGGGGCGGCAATGAGCAGTTCTTC
NA	TRBV14	13	TRBJ1-1	NA	CASSQDVKTEAFF	TGTGCCAGCAGCCAAGATGTGAAGACAGAAGCTTTCTTT
TRBD2	TRBV4-1	15	TRBJ2-1	few	CASSQLSGGYNEQFF	TGCGCCAGCAGCCAACTTAGCGGGGGCTACAATGAGCAGTTCTTC
NA	TRBV7-2	14	TRBJ2-5	few	CASSLFRDQETQYF	TGTGCCAGCAGCTTATTTAGGGACCAAGAGACCCAGTACTTC
TRBD1	TRBV7-2	16	TRBJ2-1	NA	CASSLVRDRGNNEQFF	TGTGCCAGCAGCTTAGTTCGGGACAGGGGGAACAATGAGCAGTTCTTC
NA	TRBV7-2	17	TRBJ2-1	few	CASSPLSLASLYNEQFF	TGTGCCAGCAGCCCTCTTAGCCTAGCGTCCCTCTACAATGAGCAGTTCTTC
TRBD1	TRBV7-2	15	TRBJ2-1	few	CASKYGTGRDNEQFF	TGTGCCAGCAAATATGGGACAGGGAGGGACAATGAGCAGTTCTTC
NA	TRBV15	13	TRBJ1-5	NA	CATRRDVISPQHF	TGTGCCACCCGACGGGACGTCATATCGCCCCAGCATTTT
NA	TRBV7-2	13	TRBJ2-3	few	CASSPQTTDTQYF	TGTGCCAGCAGCCCCCAGACCACAGATACGCAGTATTTT
NA	TRBV28	15	TRBJ1-4	NA	CASSSQHPTNEKLFF	TGTGCCAGCAGTTCCCAACACCCAACTAATGAAAAACTGTTTTTT
NA	TRBV7-2	13	TRBJ2-5	few	CASTARRAETQYF	TGTGCCAGCACCGCCCGAAGGGCCGAGACCCAGTACTTC
NA	TRBV7-2	15	TRBJ2-5	NA	CASRKTSRLQETQYF	TGTGCCAGCAGGAAGACTAGTCGGTTACAAGAGACCCAGTACTTC
NA	TRBV11-2	14	TRBJ2-1	few	CASSSLSAGNEQFF	TGTGCCAGCAGCTCGTTGTCCGCAGGCAATGAGCAGTTCTTC
NA	TRBV5-1	15	TRBJ2-5	few	CASSWGPRNQETQYF	TGCGCCAGCAGCTGGGGACCCCGTAACCAAGAGACCCAGTACTTC